The 21 T cell receptor beta chains given below trace back to one sample, sequenced in a study of early T cells in non-severe SARS-CoV-2 infection. TCRdb reprocessed the 5' RACE reads with MiXCR, giving one entry per CDR3 protein. The sample contains tens of thousands of distinct CDR3 sequences, about an eighth of which appear only once. The sequenced sample consisted of whole blood. The receptors stem from an adult who was a healthcare worker with PCR-confirmed SARS-CoV-2 infection or an uninfected control (not recorded which).

The V and J genes are TRBV6-5 and TRBJ1-2; D might be TRBD1 (5 bases). The V end lost 6 bases, the J end lost 4 bases, and 15 bases lay between the germline ends. Germline loops: CDR1 MNHEY, CDR2 SVGAGI. The CDR3 spans 14 residues. The CDR3 DNA reads TGTGCCAGCAGCCGGGGTAGGGGAGGCTATGGCTACACCTTC. Translation: CASSRGRGGYGYTF.

This rearrangement joins TRBV6-5 to TRBJ2-7, with 9 bases identical to TRBD2. The V gene's germline CDR1 is MNHEY and CDR2 SVGAGI. V was clipped by 5 bases and J by 3 bases; unmatched bases: 8. The CDR3 extends over 15 amino acids. CDR3 residues: CASSPPLAGSYEQYF. In DNA, the CDR3 is TGTGCCAGCAGTCCTCCCCTAGCGGGGAGCTACGAGCAGTACTTC.

This clonotype has at least ten counts. J is TRBJ2-4 and V is TRBV27; perhaps D is TRBD1 or TRBD2 (5 bases each). V lost 2 bases and J lost 1, with 6 bases in between. The CDR3 is 14 residues long. The germline V gene encodes CDR1 MNHEY and CDR2 SMNVEV (reference sequence). In nucleotides, the CDR3 is TGTGCCAGCAGTTTAGAGGGGGCCAAAAACATTCAGTACTTC. It yields the protein CASSLEGAKNIQYF.

This clonotype was counted many times. V gene TRBV19 combines with J gene TRBJ2-7, with D possibly being TRBD1 (6 bases). Germline-derived CDR1 and CDR2 are LNHDA and SQIVND (reference sequence). The CDR3 runs to 12 residues. Trimming removed 7 bases from V and 2 bases from J, with 9 bases in between. The CDR3 DNA follows: TGTGCCAGTATGGGGGCTACCTACGAGCAGTACTTC. Residues: CASMGATYEQYF.

This clonotype was observed many times. Compared with germline, one end of the junction differs, possibly owing to a read error. This chain links TRBV3-1 with TRBJ1-3, with D perhaps TRBD1 (6 bases). The germline V gene encodes CDR1 LGHDT and CDR2 YNNKEL (reference sequence). The CDR3 totals 17 residues. The CDR3 nucleotides are TGTGCCAGCAGCCAAGACCCTGACAGGATCTCTGAAAACACCATATATTTT. This gives the protein CASSQDPDRISENTIYF.

This clonotype has at least ten counts. The genes are TRBV12-3 or TRBV12-4 and TRBJ1-4; D is possibly TRBD1 (5 bases). CDR3 length: 14 amino acids. V dropped 8 bases and J dropped 3 bases, with 13 bases sitting between them. The CDR3, as DNA: TGTGCCAGCTCCTGGGGGTGGGCTAATGAAAAACTGTTTTTT. The encoded protein is CASSWGWANEKLFF.

J is TRBJ1-3 and V is TRBV7-2, with a weak D call TRBD1 (6 bases). This CDR3 has 16 residues. Deletions cut 2 bases from V and 3 bases from J, with 14 bases between. Germline CDR1 and CDR2: SGHTA and FQGNSA. The CDR3 DNA reads as TGTGCCAGCAGCTTAACAGGGTTTAATATTGGAAACACCATATATTTT. Amino acids: CASSLTGFNIGNTIYF.

Ten or more counts support this clonotype. The V gene is TRBV6-4, the J gene TRBJ1-5, with D perhaps TRBD1 (6 bases). The ends were cut back, 0 bases at V and 5 bases at J, with 17 bases in the middle. Germline V lookup: CDR1 MRHNA, CDR2 SNTAGT. This CDR3 contains 17 residues. CDR3 sequence (DNA): TGTGCCAGCAGTGACTCCCCCCGAGGGGGGCGCGATCAGCCCCAGCATTTT. This gives the protein CASSDSPRGGRDQPQHF.

The table lists this clonotype with a few counts. V is TRBV10-2 and J is TRBJ1-5, with D perhaps TRBD1 (6 bases). This CDR3 is 15 amino acids long. The V gene's germline CDR1 is WSHSY and CDR2 SAAADI. Trimming removed 5 bases at V and 0 bases at J, with 11 bases between. The chain's CDR3 is CASSRTESSNQPQHF. DNA for the CDR3: TGCGCCAGCAGTAGGACAGAAAGTAGCAATCAGCCCCAGCATTTT.

This clonotype was recorded a few times. V usage is TRBV11-2 and J usage is TRBJ1-5; perhaps TRBD1 as D (5 bases). The ends were cut back, 2 bases at V and 7 bases at J, with 9 bases in the middle. In germline, CDR1 is SGHAT, CDR2 FQNNGV. CDR3 size: 13 residues. This CDR3 is CASSLSGAQPQHF. In nucleotides, the CDR3 is TGTGCCAGCAGCTTATCCGGGGCCCAGCCCCAGCATTTT.

In its sample, this clonotype was seen many times. The chain is built from TRBV6-2 or TRBV6-3 and TRBJ2-5; no definite D call. Germline assignment: CDR1 MNHEY and CDR2 SVGEGT. CDR3 size: 14 residues. V was pared by 1 base and J by 2 bases, with 8 bases between. The CDR3 region is CASSYYGPQETQYF. DNA of the CDR3: TGTGCCAGCAGTTACTACGGACCGCAAGAGACCCAGTACTTC.

The chain uses TRBV4-1 and TRBJ2-7, with a weak D call TRBD2 (7 bases). The CDR3 runs 15 residues. Trimming took off 3 bases at V and 5 bases at J, with 17 bases between the two ends. Germline CDR1 is MGHRA and CDR2 is YSYEKL. CDR3 sequence reads: CASSHVAGAVNEQYF. CDR3 bases: TGCGCCAGCAGCCATGTGGCGGGGGCGGTCAACGAGCAGTACTTC.

This clonotype came up many times. The CDR3 DNA reads as TGTGCCAGCAGCCAATGGGACCGCGAATACGAGCAGTACTTC. Amino acids: CASSQWDREYEQYF. The chain couples TRBV3-1 to TRBJ2-7; D might be TRBD1 or TRBD2, each matching 5 bases. V was clipped by 2 bases and J by 4 bases, with 12 bases between them. From germline, CDR1 is LGHDT and CDR2 YNNKEL (reference sequence). The CDR3 contains 14 residues.

This clonotype was counted between two and nine times. This chain links TRBV11-2 with TRBJ1-2; TRBD1 matches at 7 bases. J was trimmed by 8 bases and V by 5 bases; bases with no gene match: 8. Germline CDR1 is SGHAT and CDR2 is FQNNGV. The CDR3 loop spans 13 amino acids. The CDR3 nucleotides are TGTGCCAGCAGCCCTAGACAGGGCGACGGCTACACCTTC. Its translation is CASSPRQGDGYTF.

This clonotype was detected many times. J is TRBJ1-6 and V is TRBV4-1, with D unclear. Germline assignment: CDR1 MGHRA and CDR2 YSYEKL. Trimming removed 4 bases at V and 7 bases at J, with 20 bases between. This CDR3 has 17 residues. The CDR3 protein is CASSPPRNFHPNSPLHF. The CDR3 coding sequence is TGCGCCAGCAGCCCCCCGCGGAACTTCCACCCCAATTCACCCCTCCACTTT.

The V gene is TRBV20-1, the J gene TRBJ2-1; D is ambiguous. Germline V gene lookup returns CDR1 DFQATT and CDR2 SNEGSKA (reference sequence). This CDR3 comprises 14 residues. The ends were cut back, 5 bases at V and 7 bases at J, with 18 bases in the middle. The CDR3 spells CSALTTLPGNEQFF. As DNA, the CDR3 is TGCAGTGCTCTTACCACTTTGCCTGGGAATGAGCAGTTCTTC.

This chain connects TRBV20-1 to TRBJ2-1; 10 nucleotides line up with TRBD2. V trimming: 6 bases; J trimming: 4 bases; junction bases outside the gene matches: 6. CDR1 and CDR2 (germline): DFQATT, SNEGSKA (reference sequence). This CDR3 has 14 amino acids. The CDR3 sequence is CSASSGSGYNEQFF. As DNA, the CDR3 is TGCAGTGCCTCTAGCGGGAGTGGGTACAATGAGCAGTTCTTC.

In this sample, this clonotype turned up many times. The gene calls are TRBV7-6 and TRBJ2-1; possibly TRBD2 for D (5 bases). The CDR3 runs 16 residues. V was pared by 5 bases and J by 4 bases, with 18 bases between. CDR1 and CDR2 (germline): SGHVS, FNYEAQ. The CDR3 here is CASSRAPGMGYNEQFF. Written as DNA, the CDR3 is TGTGCCAGCAGCCGAGCCCCGGGAATGGGGTACAATGAGCAGTTCTTC. Together with reference TRBV7-6 and TRBJ2-1, the CDR3 gives the full variable domain: GAGVSQSPRYKVTKRGQDVALRCDPISGHVSLYWYRQALGQGPEFLTYFNYEAQQDKSGLPNDRFSAERPEGSISTLTIQRTEQRDSAMYRCASSRAPGMGYNEQFFGPGTRLTVL.

V usage is TRBV19 and J usage is TRBJ1-2; TRBD1 agrees at 8 bases. Per the germline V gene, CDR1 is LNHDA and CDR2 is SQIVND (reference sequence). The CDR3 totals 14 residues. Trimming at V came to 7 bases and at J to 1 base, leaving 5 bases not matched to a gene. The CDR3 reads CASKPGQDNYGYTF. The CDR3 DNA reads as TGTGCCAGTAAACCGGGACAGGATAACTATGGCTACACCTTC.

This clonotype has a handful of counts. V usage is TRBV2 and J usage is TRBJ2-3, with 10 bases fitting TRBD1. Trimming at V came to 8 bases and at J to 2 bases, leaving 7 bases not matched to a gene. This CDR3 spans 15 amino acids. Germline V gene lookup returns CDR1 SNHLY and CDR2 FYNNEI. The CDR3 is CASCGQGVLTDTQYF. The CDR3 DNA reads TGTGCCAGCTGTGGACAGGGGGTGCTCACAGATACGCAGTATTTT. Full variable domain (remainder filled in from reference TRBV2 and TRBJ2-3): EPEVTQTPSHQVTQMGQEVILRCVPISNHLYFYWYRQILGQKVEFLVSFYNNEISEKSEIFDDQFSVERPDGSNFTLKIRSTKLEDSAMYFCASCGQGVLTDTQYFGPGTRLTVL.

This sequence joins TRBV10-3 and TRBJ2-7; the match to TRBD1 covers 8 bases. The trim removed 6 bases at V and 2 bases at J, leaving 3 bases unmatched. The CDR3 runs 13 residues. Germline lookup yields CDR1 ENHRY and CDR2 SYGVKD. The CDR3 DNA sequence: TGTGCCATCAGCGACAGGGGAGCCTACGAGCAGTACTTC. Translated: CAISDRGAYEQYF.